This T cell receptor (beta chain) originates from a study of cytomegalovirus exposure and HLA in healthy donors. The V segment lost 5 bases and the J segment 3 bases; nucleotides outside the gene matches: 7. The germline CDR1 and CDR2 sequences are SGHVS and FNYEAQ. This CDR3 region has 15 residues. Researchers ran the PCR with 60 Vbeta and 13 Jbeta primers. Sequencing was performed with immunoSEQ multiplex PCR; in TCRdb, only in-frame clones are kept and a portion is missing. The sample contains approximately 120,000 clones, more than 75% of which appear only once. Sequencing was done on a sample of PBMCs. The V call is TRBV7-6, the J call TRBJ2-1, with 7 positions matching TRBD2. The origin of this receptor is a man aged 25 to 40 in good health and CMV-seropositive. The CDR3 DNA follows: TGTGCCAGCAGCCCCGGGACTAACGACTACAATGAGCAGTTCTTC. Translation gives CASSPGTNDYNEQFF.